Below are 11 T cell receptor beta chains sequenced from a single sample in a study of shared clonotypes between healthy human individuals. Assay used: immunoSEQ multiplex PCR; TCRdb lists only in-frame clones, some missing. The sample lists 400,000 or so clones, around 96% seen once, with approximately 0.32% in the top ten. Sequenced sample: memory CD8+ T cells sorted from blood. Subset defined: CD45RO+ cells pooled with CCR7-negative TemRA cells. The source is a man aged 25 to 40 in good health.

The chain employs TRBV5-6 and TRBJ2-1; D is unresolved. Trimming stripped 3 bases from V and 7 bases from J, with 14 bases between. Germline V CDR1 and CDR2: SGHDT, YYEEEE. The CDR3 has 14 residues. CDR3 sequence reads: CASSYWGYGNEQFF. In nucleotides, the CDR3 is TGTGCCAGCAGCTATTGGGGATATGGAAATGAGCAGTTCTTC. Looking up the rest from reference TRBV5-6 and TRBJ2-1 gives the full variable domain: DAGVTQSPTHLIKTRGQQVTLRCSPKSGHDTVSWYQQALGQGPQFIFQYYEEEERQRGNFPDRFSGHQFPNYSSELNVNALLLGDSALYLCASSYWGYGNEQFFGPGTRLTVL.

The rearrangement joins TRBV4-1 to TRBJ2-1, with 9 positions matching TRBD2. This CDR3 is 16 amino acids long. Germline CDR1 and CDR2: MGHRA and YSYEKL. V trimming: 1 base; J trimming: 0 bases; junction bases outside the gene matches: 1. The CDR3 here is CASSQGTSASYNEQFF. Written as DNA, the CDR3 is TGCGCCAGCAGCCAAGGGACTAGCGCCTCCTACAATGAGCAGTTCTTC.

This chain uses TRBV30 with TRBJ1-6; D is unresolved. Trimming removed 7 bases from V and 2 bases from J, with 9 bases in between. CDR3 length: 13 amino acids. Per germline, CDR1 GTSNPN and CDR2 SVGIG (reference sequence). CDR3 sequence (DNA): TGTGCCTTCAGACCGACCTATAATTCACCCCTCCACTTT. This codes for CAFRPTYNSPLHF.

The rearrangement joins TRBV19 to TRBJ1-5; 7 bases are shared with TRBD1. The V segment lost 4 bases and the J segment 2 bases; nucleotides outside the gene matches: 8. CDR1 and CDR2 from the germline V gene are LNHDA and SQIVND (reference sequence). The CDR3 consists of 16 residues. The CDR3 DNA reads as TGTGCCAGTAGTACTAATCCGACAGGGCGCAATCAGCCCCAGCATTTT. Its protein product is CASSTNPTGRNQPQHF.

The V gene is TRBV6-5, the J gene TRBJ2-1, with 7 positions matching TRBD1. Trimming at V came to 5 bases and at J to 5 bases, leaving 6 bases not matched to a gene. Germline loops: CDR1 MNHEY, CDR2 SVGAGI. CDR3 size: 14 residues. The CDR3 DNA is TGTGCCAGCAGTCCCCCGGACAGGAACAATGAGCAGTTCTTC. It codes for CASSPPDRNNEQFF.

This clone was seen a single time. V usage is TRBV6-1 and J usage is TRBJ1-1; 8 bases match TRBD1. The germline V gene has CDR1 MNHNS and CDR2 SASEGT. V shed 6 bases and J 11 bases; nucleotides not matched to a gene: 8. This CDR3 comprises 12 residues. The CDR3 DNA follows: TGTGCCAGCAGCTGGACAGGGATAGGGGCTTTCTTT. This gives the protein CASSWTGIGAFF.

V gene TRBV30 combines with J gene TRBJ2-3; 7 bases fit TRBD2. The germline gives CDR1 GTSNPN, CDR2 SVGIG (reference sequence). With V trimmed by 0 bases and J by 1 base, 13 bases remained unmatched. CDR3 length: 18 residues. CDR3 sequence: CAWSVGLAGVHGTDTQYF. The CDR3 coding sequence is TGTGCCTGGAGTGTTGGTTTGGCGGGAGTACATGGCACAGATACGCAGTATTTT.

J is TRBJ2-1 and V is TRBV11-3, with D unclear. This CDR3 spans 16 amino acids. Per germline, CDR1 SGHNT and CDR2 YENEEA. V was pared by 4 bases and J by 4 bases, with 17 bases between. CDR3 in amino acids: CASSSRLDPPYNEQFF. CDR3 nucleotide sequence: TGTGCCAGCAGCTCAAGACTGGACCCCCCGTACAATGAGCAGTTCTTC.

A few counts support this clone. The chain joins TRBV5-4 to TRBJ1-2; D is unclear. The CDR3 loop spans 9 amino acids. Germline values: CDR1 SGHNT, CDR2 YYREEE (reference sequence). The V and J ends lost 3 bases and 6 bases respectively, with 0 bases between them. The CDR3 bases are TGTGCCAGCAGCTATGGCTACACCTTC. It translates to CASSYGYTF.

V usage is TRBV10-3 and J usage is TRBJ1-2; 8 nucleotides line up with TRBD1. In germline, CDR1 is ENHRY, CDR2 SYGVKD. CDR3 length: 13 residues. With V trimmed by 7 bases and J by 8 bases, 9 bases remained unmatched. CDR3 loop: CAITRTGKEGYTF. The CDR3 nucleotides are TGTGCCATCACCCGGACAGGGAAGGAAGGCTACACCTTC.

DNA for the CDR3: TGTGCCAGCAGGCGGGTAAGGGGGCTGACAGATACGCAGTATTTT. Protein sequence: CASRRVRGLTDTQYF. The rearrangement links TRBV6-5 to TRBJ2-3; TRBD1 agrees at 7 bases. The germline gives CDR1 MNHEY, CDR2 SVGAGI. The CDR3 runs to 15 residues. Trimming took 6 bases from V and 3 from J; bases not matched to a gene: 9.